The 18 T cell receptor beta chains in this list originate from one sample, sequenced in a study of human T cells and chemical hapten exposure. TCRdb fed the RACE reads into MiXCR, producing one record per CDR3 protein. The sample lists fewer than 500,000 distinct CDR3 sequences; about 4.4% were seen once. Noted time point: patch test 1, 2 weeks after DPC sensitization. Treatment reported: therapeutic diphenylcyclopropenone sensitization with weekly scalp DPC. The sequenced sample was whole blood, obtained in connection with sensitization to the hapten diphenylcyclopropenone (DPC). These receptors were taken from a woman in her forties or fifties with alopecia areata. Some clones in this sample may be carry-over from other donors' samples.

In this sample, this clonotype turned up many times. This chain uses TRBV7-2 with TRBJ1-5; D is perhaps TRBD1 (5 bases). Germline-derived CDR1 and CDR2 are SGHTA and FQGNSA. CDR3 length: 15 residues. Trimming pared 5 bases from V and 10 bases from J, leaving 21 bases between. This CDR3 reads CASSPSGTRTDPQHF. The CDR3 DNA sequence: TGTGCCAGCAGCCCCTCTGGGACCCGCACGGATCCCCAGCATTTT. The variable domain in full, with the rest retrieved from reference TRBV7-2 and TRBJ1-5, is GAGVSQSPSNKVTEKGKDVELRCDPISGHTALYWYRQSLGQGLEFLIYFQGNSAPDKSGLPSDRFSAERTGGSVSTLTIQRTQQEDSAVYLCASSPSGTRTDPQHFGDGTRLSIL.

The chain uses TRBV6-5 and TRBJ2-2, with TRBD1 matching 8 bases. Trimming took 8 bases from V and 3 from J; bases not matched to a gene: 8. Looked up from germline, CDR1 is MNHEY and CDR2 is SVGAGI. There are 15 residues in the CDR3. This CDR3 is CASGLGTGDTGELFF. The CDR3, as DNA: TGTGCCAGCGGCCTGGGGACAGGAGACACCGGGGAGCTGTTTTTT.

This clonotype has ten or more counts. V usage is TRBV6-6 and J usage is TRBJ2-7; D unresolved. This CDR3 is 12 amino acids long. CDR1 is MNHNY and CDR2 is SVGAGI in the germline V gene (reference sequence). Trimming removed 4 bases from V and 6 bases from J, with 10 bases in between. The CDR3 DNA is TGTGCCAGCAGTTTGTCCTGGGGCGAGCAGTACTTC. Translation: CASSLSWGEQYF.

This clonotype was detected a few times. The V gene is TRBV15, the J gene TRBJ1-5; 10 positions agree with TRBD1. This CDR3 region has 16 residues. The V segment lost 0 bases and the J segment 4 bases; nucleotides outside the gene matches: 3. Germline loops: CDR1 LNHNV, CDR2 YYDKDF (reference sequence). This chain's CDR3 is CATSRDGTGENQPQHF. The CDR3 DNA sequence: TGTGCCACCAGCAGAGACGGGACAGGGGAAAATCAGCCCCAGCATTTT.

The sample holds a few counts of this clonotype. The chain is built from TRBV30 and TRBJ2-5; D is possibly TRBD1 or TRBD2 (5 bases each). Germline CDR1 GTSNPN, CDR2 SVGIG (reference sequence). The CDR3 has 14 amino acids. V dropped 4 bases and J dropped 2 bases, with 14 bases sitting between them. The CDR3 coding sequence is TGTGCCTGGATGCGATGGGGGTTGCAAGAGACCCAGTACTTC. This encodes CAWMRWGLQETQYF.

This clonotype occurred a few times. The CDR3 region is CASSDEDRAYEQYF. For the CDR3, the DNA is TGTGCCAGCAGCGACGAGGACAGGGCCTACGAGCAGTACTTC. The chain carries TRBV11-2 and TRBJ2-7; TRBD1 matches 8 bases. After removal of 5 bases from V and 2 bases from J, the junction contained 5 bases not matched to a gene. Per the germline V gene, CDR1 is SGHAT and CDR2 is FQNNGV. The CDR3 spans 14 residues.

This clonotype was picked up many times. V gene TRBV5-1 combines with J gene TRBJ2-7; D not certain. The germline V gene encodes CDR1 SGHRS and CDR2 YFSETQ. The CDR3 is 13 residues long. Trimming removed 2 bases at V and 4 bases at J, with 10 bases between. The CDR3 DNA reads TGCGCCAGCAGCTTATATGAAGAATACGAGCAGTACTTC. It is translated as CASSLYEEYEQYF.

This clonotype was counted only a few times. V gene TRBV5-6 combines with J gene TRBJ1-5, with D perhaps TRBD1 (5 bases). There are 17 residues in the CDR3. V was pared by 5 bases and J by 3 bases, with 21 bases between. Germline CDR1 is SGHDT and CDR2 is YYEEEE. The CDR3 DNA reads as TGTGCCAGCAGTTATAATCCGGGACGGAGGATCAATCAGCCCCAGCATTTT. It is translated as CASSYNPGRRINQPQHF.

This clonotype has a count of ten or more. The J gene is TRBJ2-7, the V gene TRBV5-1; 12 nucleotides align to TRBD1. This CDR3 spans 16 amino acids. J lost 7 bases, V lost 0 bases, and 8 bases had no gene match. The germline V gene has CDR1 SGHRS and CDR2 YFSETQ. The CDR3 protein is CASSLGAGQGAGEQYF. The CDR3 DNA reads TGCGCCAGCAGCTTGGGAGCGGGACAGGGGGCTGGTGAGCAGTACTTC.

This clonotype was seen a few times. V usage is TRBV7-2 and J usage is TRBJ2-1, with TRBD2 matching over 13 bases. The CDR3 has 15 amino acids. Germline V gene sequence: CDR1 SGHTA, CDR2 FQGNSA. The trim removed 5 bases at V and 7 bases at J, leaving 5 bases unmatched. CDR3 bases: TGTGCCAGCAGCCAACTAGCGGGAGGGTGGAATGAGCAGTTCTTC. This encodes CASSQLAGGWNEQFF.

This clonotype was detected ten times or more. The chain uses TRBV25-1 and TRBJ2-6; weak D call: TRBD2 (5 bases). The CDR3 covers 17 residues. Between the trimmed V and J ends, which lost 1 base and 0 bases, there was a span of 10 bases. Germline values: CDR1 MGHDK, CDR2 SYGVNS. CDR3 bases: TGTGCCAGCAGTGAATCTCGGACTTTCTCTGGGGCCAACGTCCTGACTTTC. Its protein product is CASSESRTFSGANVLTF.

This clonotype was seen many times. This rearrangement joins TRBV19 to TRBJ1-5; 7 bases are a match to TRBD1. Germline V gives CDR1 LNHDA, CDR2 SQIVND (reference sequence). The CDR3 covers 13 residues. J gave up 6 bases and V 6 bases, and 5 bases lay outside the gene matches. The CDR3 DNA reads as TGTGCCAGTAGACCAGGGGGGGGTCAGCCCCAGCATTTT. Its protein is CASRPGGGQPQHF. The entire variable domain, with the rest obtained from reference TRBV19 and TRBJ1-5, is as follows: DGGITQSPKYLFRKEGQNVTLSCEQNLNHDAMYWYRQDPGQGLRLIYYSQIVNDFQKGDIAEGYSVSREKKESFPLTVTSAQKNPTAFYLCASRPGGGQPQHFGDGTRLSIL.

This clonotype was found many times. The chain is built from TRBV29-1 and TRBJ2-7, with TRBD1 identical over 10 bases. The CDR3 contains 13 residues. Germline trimming cut 4 bases from V and 4 bases from J; bases unmatched to any gene: 4. The germline V gene has CDR1 SQVTM and CDR2 ANQGSEA. CDR3 sequence (DNA): TGCAGCGTTGGACAGGGGGCTGGATACGAGCAGTACTTC. Translation: CSVGQGAGYEQYF.

Only a few counts were recorded for this clonotype. The chain combines TRBV5-5 with TRBJ2-1; TRBD1 is a possible D gene (6 bases). The V and J ends lost 4 bases and 8 bases respectively, with 19 bases between them. Germline assignment: CDR1 SGHKS and CDR2 YYEKEE (reference sequence). The CDR3 contains 15 residues. The CDR3: CASSPETGLAYEQFF. CDR3 nucleotides: TGTGCCAGCAGCCCGGAAACAGGGCTAGCCTATGAGCAGTTCTTC.

This clonotype has more than one count but fewer than ten. The chain uses TRBV7-9 and TRBJ2-5, with D perhaps matching TRBD1 or TRBD2 (5 bases each). The V gene's germline CDR1 is SEHNR and CDR2 FQNEAQ (reference sequence). V lost 5 bases to trimming and J lost 5 bases, with 15 bases between them. The CDR3 consists of 14 residues. CDR3 DNA: TGTGCCAGCAGCCCAGGGACGCCCGCGGAGACCCAGTACTTC. It encodes CASSPGTPAETQYF.

The chain joins TRBV4-1 to TRBJ2-3; TRBD1 is a possible D gene (5 bases). In germline, CDR1 is MGHRA, CDR2 YSYEKL. Trimming took 5 bases from V and 3 from J, leaving 12 bases between them. CDR3 length equals 14 residues. CDR3 coding DNA: TGCGCCAGCAGCAGTTCGACAGCGACAGATACGCAGTATTTT. Its translation is CASSSSTATDTQYF.

This clonotype showed up just a few times. The chain carries TRBV5-1 and TRBJ2-7; D is possibly TRBD1 (6 bases). The CDR3 consists of 13 residues. Germline CDR1 is SGHRS and CDR2 is YFSETQ. Trimming stripped 4 bases from V and 7 bases from J, with 15 bases between. In nucleotides, the CDR3 is TGCGCCAGCAGCCCGTCCTTAAGGGGGGAGCAGTACTTC. Residues: CASSPSLRGEQYF.

The rearrangement links TRBV12-3 or TRBV12-4 to TRBJ1-2, with 7 bases matching TRBD1. CDR3 length: 15 amino acids. The junction had 11 bases not matched to a gene; V was cut back by 2 bases and J by 8 bases. The CDR3 sequence: CASSLTDRVLIGYTF. CDR3 in DNA: TGTGCCAGCAGTTTAACCGACAGGGTACTCATAGGCTACACCTTC.